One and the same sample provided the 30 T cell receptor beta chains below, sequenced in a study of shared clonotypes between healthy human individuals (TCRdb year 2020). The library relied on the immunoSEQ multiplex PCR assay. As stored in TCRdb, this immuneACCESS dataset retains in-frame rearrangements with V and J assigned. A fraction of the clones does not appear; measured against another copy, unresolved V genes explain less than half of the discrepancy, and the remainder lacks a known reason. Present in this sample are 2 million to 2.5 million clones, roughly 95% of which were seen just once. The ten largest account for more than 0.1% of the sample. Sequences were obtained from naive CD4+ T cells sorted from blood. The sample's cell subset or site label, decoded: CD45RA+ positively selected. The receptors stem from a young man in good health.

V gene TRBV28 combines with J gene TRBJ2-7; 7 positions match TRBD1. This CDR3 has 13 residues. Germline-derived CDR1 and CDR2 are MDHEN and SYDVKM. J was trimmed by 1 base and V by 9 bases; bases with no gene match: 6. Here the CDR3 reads CASQQGLSYEQYF. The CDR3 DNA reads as TGTGCCAGTCAACAGGGGCTTTCCTACGAGCAGTACTTC.

In DNA form, the CDR3 reads TGTGCCAGCAGTGCCGCGGGGACAGAGCAGTTCTTC. Amino acids: CASSAAGTEQFF. The chain joins TRBV2 to TRBJ2-1, with D perhaps being TRBD1 or TRBD2 (6 bases each). Germline V lookup: CDR1 SNHLY, CDR2 FYNNEI. The length of the CDR3 is 12 residues. V shed 4 bases and J shed 10 bases, with 11 bases lying between them. Filled out from reference TRBV2 and TRBJ2-1, the complete variable domain reads EPEVTQTPSHQVTQMGQEVILRCVPISNHLYFYWYRQILGQKVEFLVSFYNNEISEKSEIFDDQFSVERPDGSNFTLKIRSTKLEDSAMYFCASSAAGTEQFFGPGTRLTVL.

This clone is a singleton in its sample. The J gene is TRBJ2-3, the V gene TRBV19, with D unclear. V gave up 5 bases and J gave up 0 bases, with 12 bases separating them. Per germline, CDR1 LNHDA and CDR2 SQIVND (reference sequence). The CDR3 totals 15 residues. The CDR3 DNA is TGTGCCAGTAGTCGTACGGGCGCTAGCACAGATACGCAGTATTTT. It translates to CASSRTGASTDTQYF.

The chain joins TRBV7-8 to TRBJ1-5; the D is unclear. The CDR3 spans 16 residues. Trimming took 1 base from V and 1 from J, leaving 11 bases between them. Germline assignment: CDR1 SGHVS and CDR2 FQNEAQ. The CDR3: CASSLEARWSNQPQHF. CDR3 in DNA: TGTGCCAGCAGCTTAGAGGCCCGTTGGAGCAATCAGCCCCAGCATTTT.

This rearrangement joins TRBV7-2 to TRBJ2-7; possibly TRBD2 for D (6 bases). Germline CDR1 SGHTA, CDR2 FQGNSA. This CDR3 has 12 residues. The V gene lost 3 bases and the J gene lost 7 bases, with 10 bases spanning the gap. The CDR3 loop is CASSFYGGEQYF. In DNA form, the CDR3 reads TGTGCCAGCAGCTTCTACGGGGGAGAGCAGTACTTC.

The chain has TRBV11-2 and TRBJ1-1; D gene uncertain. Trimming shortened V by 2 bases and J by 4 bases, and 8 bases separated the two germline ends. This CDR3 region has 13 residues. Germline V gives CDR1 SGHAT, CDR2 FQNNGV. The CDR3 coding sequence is TGTGCCAGCAGCTTAAGGGAGAGCACTGAAGCTTTCTTT. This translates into CASSLRESTEAFF.

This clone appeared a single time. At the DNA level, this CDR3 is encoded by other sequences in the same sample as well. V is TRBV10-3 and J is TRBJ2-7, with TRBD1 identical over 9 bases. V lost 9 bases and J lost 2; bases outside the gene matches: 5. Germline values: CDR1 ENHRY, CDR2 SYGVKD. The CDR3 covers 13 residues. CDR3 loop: CAISGTGTYEQYF. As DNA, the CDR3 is TGTGCCATTTCCGGGACAGGGACCTACGAGCAGTACTTC.

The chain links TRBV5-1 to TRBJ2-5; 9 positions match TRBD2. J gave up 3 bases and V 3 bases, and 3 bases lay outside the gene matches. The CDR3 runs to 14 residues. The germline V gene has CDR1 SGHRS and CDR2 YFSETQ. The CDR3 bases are TGCGCCAGCAGCTACGGGACTAGCAAAGAGACCCAGTACTTC. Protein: CASSYGTSKETQYF.

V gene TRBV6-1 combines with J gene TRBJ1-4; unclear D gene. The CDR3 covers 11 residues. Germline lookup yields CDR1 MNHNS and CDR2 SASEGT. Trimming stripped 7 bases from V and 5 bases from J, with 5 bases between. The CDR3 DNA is TGTGCCAGCAATCACAATGAAAAACTGTTTTTT. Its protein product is CASNHNEKLFF.

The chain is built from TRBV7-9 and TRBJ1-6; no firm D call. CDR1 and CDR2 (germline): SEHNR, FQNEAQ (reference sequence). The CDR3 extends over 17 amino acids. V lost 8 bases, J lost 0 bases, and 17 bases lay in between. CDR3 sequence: CASPSRWGNSYNSPLHF. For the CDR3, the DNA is TGTGCCAGCCCCAGCCGATGGGGTAACTCCTATAATTCACCCCTCCACTTT.

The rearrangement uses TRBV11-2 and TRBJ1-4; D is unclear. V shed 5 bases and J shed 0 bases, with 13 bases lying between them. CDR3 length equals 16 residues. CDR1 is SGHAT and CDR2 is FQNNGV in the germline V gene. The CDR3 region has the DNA TGTGCCAGCAGCCCCCTACGTACTGCAACTAATGAAAAACTGTTTTTT. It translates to CASSPLRTATNEKLFF.

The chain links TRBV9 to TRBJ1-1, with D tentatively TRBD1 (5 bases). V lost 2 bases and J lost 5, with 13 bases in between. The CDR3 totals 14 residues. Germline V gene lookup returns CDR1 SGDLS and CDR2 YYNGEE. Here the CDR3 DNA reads TGTGCCAGCAGCGTCTGGGACGGAGGGACTGAAGCTTTCTTT. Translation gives CASSVWDGGTEAFF.

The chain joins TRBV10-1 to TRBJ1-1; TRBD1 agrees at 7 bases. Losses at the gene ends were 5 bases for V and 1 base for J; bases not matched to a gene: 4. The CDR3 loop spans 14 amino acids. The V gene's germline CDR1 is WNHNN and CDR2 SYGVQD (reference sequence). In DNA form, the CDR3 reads TGCGCCAGCAGTACAGGGGATCGGAACACTGAAGCTTTCTTT. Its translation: CASSTGDRNTEAFF.

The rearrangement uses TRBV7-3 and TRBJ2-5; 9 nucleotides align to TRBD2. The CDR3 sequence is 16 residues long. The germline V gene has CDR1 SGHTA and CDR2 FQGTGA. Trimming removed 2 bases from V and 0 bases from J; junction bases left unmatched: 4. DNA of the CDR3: TGTGCCAGCAGCTTAGGTGCGGGAGGGGACCAAGAGACCCAGTACTTC. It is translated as CASSLGAGGDQETQYF.

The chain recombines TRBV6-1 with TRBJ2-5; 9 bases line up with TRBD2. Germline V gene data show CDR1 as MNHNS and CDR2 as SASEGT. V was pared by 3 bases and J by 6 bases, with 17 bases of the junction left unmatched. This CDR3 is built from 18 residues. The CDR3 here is CASSEVVSGGMGKKTQYF. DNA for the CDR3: TGTGCCAGCAGTGAGGTGGTTAGCGGGGGCATGGGAAAAAAGACCCAGTACTTC.

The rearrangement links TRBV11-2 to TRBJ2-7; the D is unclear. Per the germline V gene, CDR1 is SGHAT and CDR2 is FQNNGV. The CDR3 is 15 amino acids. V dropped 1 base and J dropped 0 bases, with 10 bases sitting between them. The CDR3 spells CASSLGIGASYEQYF. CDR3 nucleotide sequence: TGTGCCAGCAGCTTAGGTATCGGAGCCTCCTACGAGCAGTACTTC.

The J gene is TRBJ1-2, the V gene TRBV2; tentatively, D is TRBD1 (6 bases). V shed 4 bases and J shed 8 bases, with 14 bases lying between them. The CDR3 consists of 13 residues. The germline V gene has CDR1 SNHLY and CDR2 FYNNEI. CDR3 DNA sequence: TGTGCCAGCAGTGCGGTACAGGGTGGGGGCTACACCTTC. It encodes CASSAVQGGGYTF.

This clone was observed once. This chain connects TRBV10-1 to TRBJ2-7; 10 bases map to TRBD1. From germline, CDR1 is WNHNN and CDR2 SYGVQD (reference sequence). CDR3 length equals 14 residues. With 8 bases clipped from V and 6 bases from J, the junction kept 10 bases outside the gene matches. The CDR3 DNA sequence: TGCGCCAGCGGTCCGGGACAGGGGTGGGCCGAGCAGTACTTC. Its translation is CASGPGQGWAEQYF.

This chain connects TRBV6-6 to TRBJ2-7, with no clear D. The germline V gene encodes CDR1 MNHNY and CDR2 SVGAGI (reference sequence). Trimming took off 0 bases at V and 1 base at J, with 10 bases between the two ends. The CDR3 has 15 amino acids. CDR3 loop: CASSYSGSTSYEQYF. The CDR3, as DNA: TGTGCCAGCAGTTACTCGGGATCGACATCCTACGAGCAGTACTTC.

In DNA, the CDR3 is TGTGCCAGCAGTTCGACGTTCACTGAAGCTTTCTTT. Its protein is CASSSTFTEAFF. The rearrangement uses TRBV6-6 and TRBJ1-1, with D hard to call. CDR3 length equals 12 residues. Trimming cost V 4 bases and J 4 bases, with 7 bases left between them. Germline V gene lookup returns CDR1 MNHNY and CDR2 SVGAGI (reference sequence).

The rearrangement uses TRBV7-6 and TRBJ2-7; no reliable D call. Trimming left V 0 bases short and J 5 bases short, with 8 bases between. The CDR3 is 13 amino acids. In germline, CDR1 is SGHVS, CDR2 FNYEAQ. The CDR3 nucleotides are TGTGCCAGCAGCTTAGCCGGGTTCGACGAGCAGTACTTC. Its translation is CASSLAGFDEQYF.

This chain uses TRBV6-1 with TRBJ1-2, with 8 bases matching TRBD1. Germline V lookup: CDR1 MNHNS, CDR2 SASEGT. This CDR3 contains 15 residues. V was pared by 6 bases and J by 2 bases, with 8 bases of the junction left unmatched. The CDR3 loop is CASSNLQGENYGYTF. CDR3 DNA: TGTGCCAGCAGCAACCTACAGGGGGAGAACTATGGCTACACCTTC.

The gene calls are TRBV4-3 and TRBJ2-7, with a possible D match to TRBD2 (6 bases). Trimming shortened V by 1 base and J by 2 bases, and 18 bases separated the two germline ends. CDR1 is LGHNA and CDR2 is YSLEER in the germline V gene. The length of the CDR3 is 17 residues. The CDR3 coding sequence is TGCGCCAGCAGCCAAGGAGGAGGGGCAGGCGATCCCTACGAGCAGTACTTC. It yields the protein CASSQGGGAGDPYEQYF.

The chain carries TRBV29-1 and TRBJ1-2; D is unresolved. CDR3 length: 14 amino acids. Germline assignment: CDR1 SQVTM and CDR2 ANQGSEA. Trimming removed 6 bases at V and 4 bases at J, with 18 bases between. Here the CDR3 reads CSVALGVVGYGYTF. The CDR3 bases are TGCAGCGTGGCCCTTGGGGTAGTTGGCTATGGCTACACCTTC.

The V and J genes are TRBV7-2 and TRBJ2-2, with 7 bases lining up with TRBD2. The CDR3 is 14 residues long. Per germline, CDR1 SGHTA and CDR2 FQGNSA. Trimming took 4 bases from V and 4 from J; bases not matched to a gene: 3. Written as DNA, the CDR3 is TGTGCCAGCAGCTCGGCGGGGGTCACCGGGGAGCTGTTTTTT. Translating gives CASSSAGVTGELFF.

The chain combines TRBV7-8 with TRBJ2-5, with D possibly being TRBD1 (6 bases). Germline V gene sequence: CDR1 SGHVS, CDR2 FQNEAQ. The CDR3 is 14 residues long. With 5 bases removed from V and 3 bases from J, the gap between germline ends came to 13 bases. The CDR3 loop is CASSHRQAKETQYF. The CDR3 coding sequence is TGTGCCAGCAGCCACCGACAGGCAAAAGAGACCCAGTACTTC.

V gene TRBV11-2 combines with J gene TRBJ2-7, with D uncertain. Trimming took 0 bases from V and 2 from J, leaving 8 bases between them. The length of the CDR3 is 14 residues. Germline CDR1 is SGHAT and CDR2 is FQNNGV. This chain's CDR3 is CASSLEGYTYEQYF. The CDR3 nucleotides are TGTGCCAGCAGCTTAGAGGGCTACACCTACGAGCAGTACTTC. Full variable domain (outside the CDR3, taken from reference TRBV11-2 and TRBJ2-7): EAGVAQSPRYKIIEKRQSVAFWCNPISGHATLYWYQQILGQGPKLLIQFQNNGVVDDSQLPKDRFSAERLKGVDSTLKIQPAKLEDSAVYLCASSLEGYTYEQYFGPGTRLTVT.

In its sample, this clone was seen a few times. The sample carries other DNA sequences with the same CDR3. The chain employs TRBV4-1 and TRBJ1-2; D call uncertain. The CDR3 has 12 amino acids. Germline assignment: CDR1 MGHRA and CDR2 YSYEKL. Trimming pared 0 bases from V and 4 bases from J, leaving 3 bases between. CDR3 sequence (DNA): TGCGCCAGCAGCCAAGATGGCTATGGCTACACCTTC. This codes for CASSQDGYGYTF.

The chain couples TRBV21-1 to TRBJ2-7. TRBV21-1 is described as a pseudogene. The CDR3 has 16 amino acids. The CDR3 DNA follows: TGTGCCAGCAGCAAAGTACACCAAAAACCCGACGACGAGCAGTACTTC. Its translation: CASSKVHQKPDDEQYF.

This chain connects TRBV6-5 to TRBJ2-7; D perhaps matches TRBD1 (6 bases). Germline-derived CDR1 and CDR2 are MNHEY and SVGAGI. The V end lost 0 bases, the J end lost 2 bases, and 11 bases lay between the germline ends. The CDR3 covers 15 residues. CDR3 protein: CASSYSWTAAYEQYF. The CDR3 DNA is TGTGCCAGCAGTTACTCCTGGACAGCAGCCTACGAGCAGTACTTC.